This T cell receptor (beta chain) emerged from a study of CD8 T cells in Susac syndrome. Whole-study results and caveats: It was acknowledged by the study that relatively few individuals were included in its TCR sequencing and HLA analysis.

TEMRA cells were FACS-enriched, unlike CD8+ and CD4+ T cells, which were negatively isolated. Turning to this clonotype: Antigen specificity is unknown.

Reverse transcription of about 0.5 to 1 ug RNA was carried out with random hexamers. TCRdb re-analysed the immunoSEQ multiplex PCR reads in MiXCR, keeping a single row per CDR3 protein. The data contain more than 100,000 distinct CDR3 sequences, about 95% of them seen just once; the ten biggest clones take up less than 0.3%. This CDR3 comprises 12 residues. V lost 3 bases and J lost 5; bases outside the gene matches: 3. Germline lookup yields CDR1 SQVTM and CDR2 ANQGSEA. This receptor was identified in a human donor with Susac syndrome. The sequenced sample was CD8+ T cells from PBMCs. The chain has TRBV29-1 and TRBJ1-1, with 7 bases identical to TRBD1. This chain's CDR3 is CSVDAGGTEAFF. Written as DNA, the CDR3 is TGCAGCGTTGACGCAGGGGGTACTGAAGCTTTCTTT.